These 25 T cell receptor beta chains were all obtained from the same sample, sequenced in a study of T cell clonotyping in hematopoietic cell transplantation. Only in-frame clones appear in the TCRdb table, and some are missing; sequencing was by immunoSEQ multiplex PCR. The data hold 15,000 to 20,000 clones, with about 90% observed a single time. Input material: peripheral blood mononuclear cells. Source of these receptors: a middle-aged man in good health. Some clones in this sample may be carry-over from other donors' samples.

This chain links TRBV5-4 with TRBJ2-7; 12 bases line up with TRBD2. Germline CDR1 SGHNT, CDR2 YYREEE (reference sequence). There are 14 residues in the CDR3. V trimming: 3 bases; J trimming: 5 bases; junction bases outside the gene matches: 3. CDR3 in amino acids: CASSWRLAGDEQYF. The CDR3, as DNA: TGTGCCAGCAGCTGGAGACTAGCGGGAGACGAGCAGTACTTC.

This chain joins TRBV5-1 and TRBJ2-5, with D tentatively TRBD1 or TRBD2 (5 bases each). There are 13 residues in the CDR3. V lost 4 bases, J lost 4 bases, and 11 bases lay in between. Germline V gene lookup returns CDR1 SGHRS and CDR2 YFSETQ. For the CDR3, the DNA is TGCGCCAGCAGCGGGGGAGTGGGAGAGACCCAGTACTTC. It specifies CASSGGVGETQYF.

This clone is a singleton in its sample. CDR3 DNA: TGTGCCAGTAAGCGAGAGCATACGCAGTATTTT. It encodes CASKREHTQYF. This chain connects TRBV19 to TRBJ2-3, with D unresolved. From germline, CDR1 is LNHDA and CDR2 SQIVND (reference sequence). The CDR3 sequence is 11 residues long. Trimming took 7 bases from V and 7 from J, leaving 9 bases between them.

The chain joins TRBV4-1 to TRBJ2-7; possible D gene TRBD1, 5 bases. This CDR3 spans 14 amino acids. V was cut by 1 base and J by 0 bases, with 7 bases left in between. Germline assignment: CDR1 MGHRA and CDR2 YSYEKL. CDR3 sequence (DNA): TGCGCCAGCAGCCAAGGAGACAGCTCCTACGAGCAGTACTTC. This translates into CASSQGDSSYEQYF.

The chain uses TRBV6-5 and TRBJ2-3; maybe TRBD2 (5 bases). V lost 5 bases and J lost 1, with 10 bases in between. Germline V gene lookup returns CDR1 MNHEY and CDR2 SVGAGI. This CDR3 is 14 amino acids long. CDR3 nucleotide sequence: TGTGCCAGCAGTAAAAGCGGCCGCACAGATACGCAGTATTTT. Translated, it gives CASSKSGRTDTQYF.

The chain joins TRBV19 to TRBJ2-3; 14 bases line up with TRBD2. The CDR3 contains 15 residues. Germline V gives CDR1 LNHDA, CDR2 SQIVND (reference sequence). Trimming cost V 10 bases and J 3 bases; bases outside gene matches: 6. The CDR3 DNA sequence: TGTGCCACCAAGGGGACTAGCGGGAGAACAGATACGCAGTATTTT. It is translated as CATKGTSGRTDTQYF.

DNA for the CDR3: TGTGCCAGCCGACGCGGGGGGGGTTTTTACGAGCAGTACTTC. Residues: CASRRGGGFYEQYF. The V gene is TRBV27, the J gene TRBJ2-7, with 9 nucleotides matching TRBD2. The CDR3 runs 14 residues. With V trimmed by 8 bases and J by 4 bases, 9 bases remained unmatched. From germline, CDR1 is MNHEY and CDR2 SMNVEV (reference sequence).

This chain links TRBV2 with TRBJ2-1; no definite D call. CDR1 and CDR2 from the germline V gene are SNHLY and FYNNEI. V shed 7 bases and J shed 7 bases, with 11 bases lying between them. The CDR3 extends over 12 amino acids. The CDR3 loop reads CASTSVGNEQFF. CDR3 nucleotide sequence: TGTGCCAGCACCTCGGTAGGGAATGAGCAGTTCTTC.

The CDR3 bases are TGTGCCAGCAGTGAACTAGCGGGGGGCTACAATGAGCAGTTCTTC. It encodes CASSELAGGYNEQFF. V usage is TRBV6-1 and J usage is TRBJ2-1; TRBD2 aligns across 11 bases. CDR1 is MNHNS, CDR2 SASEGT, per germline. The CDR3 consists of 15 residues. The V segment lost 2 bases and the J segment 3 bases; nucleotides outside the gene matches: 0.

The chain is built from TRBV11-1 and TRBJ1-1; tentative D call: TRBD1 (6 bases). Trimming took 3 bases from V and 0 from J, leaving 14 bases between them. Germline V gene sequence: CDR1 SGHAT, CDR2 FQDESV (reference sequence). The CDR3 spans 16 residues. CDR3 protein: CASSLGRGKMNTEAFF. The DNA for the CDR3 is TGTGCCAGCAGCTTGGGCAGGGGTAAGATGAACACTGAAGCTTTCTTT.

This sequence joins TRBV4-3 and TRBJ2-3, with a weak D call TRBD2 (7 bases). This CDR3 is built from 17 residues. Germline-derived CDR1 and CDR2 are LGHNA and YSLEER. Trimming shortened V by 0 bases and J by 0 bases, and 13 bases separated the two germline ends. In nucleotides, the CDR3 is TGCGCCAGCAGCCAAGATGGGGGCGGGGGAAGCACAGATACGCAGTATTTT. This codes for CASSQDGGGGSTDTQYF.

This chain uses TRBV9 with TRBJ2-2; 7 positions match TRBD1. Germline trimming cut 2 bases from V and 3 bases from J; bases unmatched to any gene: 4. CDR1 and CDR2 (germline): SGDLS, YYNGEE. CDR3 size: 15 residues. In nucleotides, the CDR3 is TGTGCCAGCAGCGTCACAGGGGCGGACACCGGGGAGCTGTTTTTT. Amino acid sequence: CASSVTGADTGELFF.

The chain couples TRBV5-6 to TRBJ1-2; D is perhaps TRBD1 (5 bases). The V and J ends lost 0 bases and 3 bases respectively, with 12 bases between them. Per germline, CDR1 SGHDT and CDR2 YYEEEE. CDR3 length: 15 residues. DNA for the CDR3: TGTGCCAGCAGCTTGGGGCTTAAGGGGCACTATGGCTACACCTTC. Translation: CASSLGLKGHYGYTF.

The chain carries TRBV5-1 and TRBJ1-5; TRBD1 matches at 7 bases. Per the germline V gene, CDR1 is SGHRS and CDR2 is YFSETQ. J was trimmed by 0 bases and V by 9 bases; bases with no gene match: 18. The CDR3 is made up of 18 amino acids. In nucleotides, the CDR3 is TGCGCCAACCTCACGGACAGGCCGAGGGCCTATAGCAATCAGCCCCAGCATTTT. It codes for CANLTDRPRAYSNQPQHF.

V usage is TRBV11-3 and J usage is TRBJ1-1; D is undetermined. The CDR3 spans 13 residues. Per germline, CDR1 SGHNT and CDR2 YENEEA. V was trimmed by 6 bases and J by 1 base, leaving 9 bases between them. CDR3: CASSGQENTEAFF. CDR3 in DNA: TGTGCCAGCAGTGGGCAGGAGAACACTGAAGCTTTCTTT.

This clone has more than one count but fewer than ten. The V call is TRBV5-1, the J call TRBJ1-1; no clear D. Germline CDR1 and CDR2: SGHRS and YFSETQ. The ends were cut back, 4 bases at V and 4 bases at J, with 14 bases in the middle. This CDR3 spans 14 amino acids. CDR3 nucleotide sequence: TGCGCCAGCAGCCTAGATCCGGGTGGCACTGAAGCTTTCTTT. It is translated as CASSLDPGGTEAFF.

The CDR3 coding sequence is TGCGCCAGCAGCCAAGAGGGAAACACCATATATTTT. Translated: CASSQEGNTIYF. The chain couples TRBV4-1 to TRBJ1-3; D is ambiguous. Trimming cost V 0 bases and J 4 bases, with 1 base left between them. The CDR3 runs to 12 residues. CDR1 MGHRA and CDR2 YSYEKL come from the germline V gene.

CDR3 sequence (DNA): TGTGCCAGCAGCAAAGGCCGGGGGGAGTCAGATACGCAGTATTTT. The encoded protein is CASSKGRGESDTQYF. This rearrangement joins TRBV7-3 to TRBJ2-3, with TRBD2 matching over 7 bases. From germline, CDR1 is SGHTA and CDR2 FQGTGA. The length of the CDR3 is 15 residues. After removal of 5 bases from V and 4 bases from J, the junction contained 9 bases not matched to a gene.

V gene TRBV4-3 combines with J gene TRBJ2-4; 10 bases align to TRBD1. The CDR3 spans 14 residues. Germline CDR1 is LGHNA and CDR2 is YSLEER. After removal of 0 bases from V and 11 bases from J, the junction contained 4 bases not matched to a gene. This chain's CDR3 is CASSQDWDRGVQYF. CDR3 bases: TGCGCCAGCAGCCAAGATTGGGACAGGGGTGTTCAGTACTTC.

CDR3 nucleotides: TGCGCCAGCAGCCAGGGGGTGGGGGCGGACACTGAAGCTTTCTTT. It yields the protein CASSQGVGADTEAFF. The genes are TRBV4-3 and TRBJ1-1, with D maybe TRBD1 (6 bases). The CDR3 is 15 residues long. In germline, CDR1 is LGHNA, CDR2 YSLEER. V was clipped by 3 bases and J by 3 bases, with 14 bases between them.

V gene TRBV30 combines with J gene TRBJ1-2; weak D call: TRBD1 (5 bases). Germline V gives CDR1 GTSNPN, CDR2 SVGIG (reference sequence). V lost 7 bases to trimming and J lost 6 bases, with 9 bases between them. The CDR3 is 10 residues long. The chain's CDR3 is CALMGDGYTF. The CDR3 region has the DNA TGTGCCTTGATGGGGGATGGCTACACCTTC.

This chain connects TRBV7-9 to TRBJ1-5; D unclear. CDR1 is SEHNR, CDR2 FQNEAQ, per germline (reference sequence). The CDR3 consists of 13 residues. Between the trimmed V and J ends, which lost 6 bases and 4 bases, there was a span of 10 bases. The CDR3 DNA follows: TGTGCCAGCAGTCCGGACGGAAATCAGCCCCAGCATTTT. Amino acid sequence: CASSPDGNQPQHF.

This clone was recorded a few times. The rearrangement uses TRBV7-9 and TRBJ1-2; no reliable D call. The CDR3 extends over 14 amino acids. Germline CDR1 is SEHNR and CDR2 is FQNEAQ (reference sequence). The V end lost 7 bases, the J end lost 0 bases, and 12 bases lay between the germline ends. CDR3 DNA sequence: TGTGCCAGCATCCGGGATCCCTCTAACTATGGCTACACCTTC. Protein sequence: CASIRDPSNYGYTF.

This chain connects TRBV9 to TRBJ2-3, with D perhaps assigned TRBD1 or TRBD2 (5 bases each). Germline values: CDR1 SGDLS, CDR2 YYNGEE. This CDR3 comprises 13 residues. V gave up 3 bases and J gave up 2 bases, with 7 bases separating them. CDR3 in DNA: TGTGCCAGCAGCGCCGGGACCACAGATACGCAGTATTTT. It is translated as CASSAGTTDTQYF.

The chain recombines TRBV11-1 with TRBJ2-1; TRBD2 agrees at 11 bases. Germline CDR1 reads SGHAT; CDR2 reads FQDESV (reference sequence). V lost 5 bases to trimming and J lost 7 bases; unmatched junction nucleotides: 7. This CDR3 spans 15 amino acids. Written as DNA, the CDR3 is TGTGCCAGCAGCCCGACTAGCGGGACGGAGAATGAGCAGTTCTTC. This gives the protein CASSPTSGTENEQFF.